The clone carrying this TCR beta chain appeared many times. The antigen is not known. Trimming took 1 base from V and 1 from J, leaving 7 bases between them. Germline CDR1 and CDR2: KGHSH and LQKENI. This CDR3 contains 14 residues. This entry belongs to a study of early T cells in non-severe SARS-CoV-2 infection. Overall study context: Whole-blood bulk RNA, unsorted, was sequenced, and chains were unpaired.

Unique molecular identifiers were affixed to single, distinct cDNA molecules. TCRdb re-derived calls from the 5' RACE reads in MiXCR, one entry per CDR3 protein. Of tens of thousands of distinct CDR3 sequences detected, about 10% appear once; the ten largest clones hold over 5%. Study outcomes and limitations: Matching with VDJdb favored anti-spike CD8 responses (missing private and CD4 specificities).

The chain carries TRBV18 and TRBJ2-5, with D unresolved. This TCR was recovered from an adult who was a healthcare worker with PCR-confirmed SARS-CoV-2 infection or an uninfected control (not recorded which). The sample consisted of whole blood. CDR3 sequence: CASSPRQTQETQYF. The CDR3 nucleotides read TGTGCCAGCTCACCACGGCAGACCCAAGAGACCCAGTACTTC.